These T cell receptor beta chains were read from a single sample in a study of blood T cells in healthy people across ages. TCRdb re-called the 5' RACE reads through MiXCR, storing one row per CDR3 protein. The sample has about 900,000 distinct CDR3 sequences; around 48% are singletons. Sequenced material: blood. The source is a man aged 30-40 years in good health. The conserved cysteine and the conserved F or W are not part of the CDR3 here. A row's size may be missing; if present it is once, few, many or a size class.

TRBJ1-5	TRBV20-1	once	SARGDTGPSPQH
TRBJ2-3	TRBV7-2	few	ASSQVAGDTQY
TRBJ1-1	TRBV11-3	NA	ASSPSLGEAF
TRBJ1-6	TRBV7-2	NA	ASSLAGQTNSPLH
TRBJ2-1	TRBV29-1	NA	SVETSGGYNEQF
TRBJ2-3	TRBV12-3/TRBV12-4	NA	ASSQKSTDTQY
TRBJ1-4	TRBV5-1	NA	ASSLIGGEEKLF
TRBJ2-3	TRBV5-1	few	ASSLGAAADTQY
TRBJ2-5	TRBV7-2	NA	ASSFDDGGYGQY
TRBJ1-1	TRBV12-3/TRBV12-4	few	ASSSRLRANTEAF
TRBJ1-1	TRBV6-2/TRBV6-3	NA	ASRADGRAEAF
TRBJ2-3	TRBV5-1	NA	ASSFSVGTDTQY
TRBJ2-1	TRBV7-2	few	ASSWSRHEQF
TRBJ1-2	TRBV20-1	NA	SARDDSPYGYT
TRBJ1-4	TRBV2	NA	ASTLSGSGEKLF
TRBJ2-7	TRBV27	few	ASSFGPNYEQY
TRBJ2-7	TRBV27	few	ASRELGDIYEQY
TRBJ1-2	TRBV6-6	NA	ASSYSSGEYGYT
NA	TRBV3-1	NA	ASSQGVLASYEQY
TRBJ2-2	TRBV10-3	few	AISESTGSNTGELF
TRBJ2-7	TRBV20-1	NA	SARRLDSSYEQY
TRBJ1-2	TRBV3-1	NA	ASSQDHSFARGYT
TRBJ2-1	TRBV20-1	many	SAVEQGADYNEQF
TRBJ1-6	TRBV20-1	few	SASSQRDNSPLH
TRBJ2-6	TRBV20-1	few	SAPPASGANVLT
TRBJ2-7	TRBV29-1	few	SVQLPAYEQY
TRBJ1-5	TRBV5-5	few	ASSTRQDGRPQH
TRBJ2-3	TRBV6-6	NA	PSSREVVTDTQY
TRBJ2-5	TRBV3-1	NA	ASSQGGLEETQY
TRBJ2-7	TRBV7-9	many	ASSFAGEQY
TRBJ2-3	TRBV5-1	NA	ASSLSSIPSTDTRY
TRBJ2-7	TRBV2	NA	ASALSRGYEQY
NA	TRBV20-1	NA	SARGSSGVSNEQY
TRBJ2-7	TRBV2	NA	ASRPPGRVGEQY
TRBJ2-1	TRBV20-1	few	SARRPGGPRNEQF
TRBJ2-7	TRBV5-1	NA	ASSLDVSNYEQY
TRBJ1-1	TRBV10-3	few	AISDVGGTEAF
TRBJ2-5	TRBV7-3	NA	ASSPRQGGGQETQY
TRBJ1-2	TRBV7-2	NA	ASSLVGQGGDGYT
TRBJ1-5	TRBV10-3	few	AISESTGAYQPQH
TRBJ1-4	TRBV15	NA	ATSRVTGGNEKLF
TRBJ1-1	TRBV7-2	few	ASSSEGRTEAF
TRBJ2-7	TRBV2	NA	ASSHDLQVLSYEQY
TRBJ1-1	TRBV4-1	NA	ASSQLGTGEGDDTEAF
TRBJ1-5	TRBV18	NA	ASSPQAGGLGNQPQH
TRBJ1-2	TRBV2	few	ASSDRGRSYGYT
TRBJ2-1	TRBV7-9	NA	ASRDQGTHNEQF
NA	TRBV29-1	NA	SGEGRLAGTQY
TRBJ2-5	TRBV20-1	NA	SSVGQETQY
TRBJ2-2	TRBV6-2/TRBV6-3	NA	ASSPTRAGELF
TRBJ2-1	TRBV20-1	NA	SALRGGRAYNEQF
TRBJ2-1	TRBV7-9	few	ASSPGLLNEQF
TRBJ2-1	TRBV3-1	few	ASSQVRTGNEQF
TRBJ2-6	TRBV4-3	few	ASSQDLAGHSGANVLT